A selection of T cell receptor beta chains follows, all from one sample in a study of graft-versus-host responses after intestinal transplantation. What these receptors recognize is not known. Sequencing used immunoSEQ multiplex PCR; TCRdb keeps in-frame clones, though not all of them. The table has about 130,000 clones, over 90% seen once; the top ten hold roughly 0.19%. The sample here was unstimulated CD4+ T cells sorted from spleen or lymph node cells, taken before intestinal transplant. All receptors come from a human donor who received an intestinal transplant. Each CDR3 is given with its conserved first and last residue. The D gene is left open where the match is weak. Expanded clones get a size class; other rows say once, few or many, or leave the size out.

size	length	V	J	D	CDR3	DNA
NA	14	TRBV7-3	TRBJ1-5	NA	CASSLRSNGQPQHF	TGTGCCAGCAGCTTAAGGTCAAACGGGCAGCCCCAGCATTTT
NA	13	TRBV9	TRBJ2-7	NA	CASSVNPTYEQYF	TGTGCCAGCAGCGTAAACCCCACCTACGAGCAGTACTTC
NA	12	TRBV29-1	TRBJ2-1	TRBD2	CSVGLAGAEQFF	TGCAGCGTTGGGCTAGCGGGAGCTGAGCAGTTCTTC
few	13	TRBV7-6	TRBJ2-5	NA	CASSFKAGETQYF	TGTGCCAGCAGCTTTAAGGCAGGGGAGACCCAGTACTTC
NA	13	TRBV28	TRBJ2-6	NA	CASRIGLSNVLTF	TGTGCCAGCCGGATAGGGTTGTCCAACGTCCTGACTTTC
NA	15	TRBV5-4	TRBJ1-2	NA	CASSRRDGTNYGYTF	TGTGCCAGCAGCAGGAGGGACGGGACTAACTATGGCTACACCTTC
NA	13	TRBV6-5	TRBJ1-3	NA	CASRAQPGNTIYF	TGTGCCAGCAGGGCACAGCCTGGAAACACCATATATTTT
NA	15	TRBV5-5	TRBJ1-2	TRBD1	CASSLFSGQPYGYTF	TGTGCCAGCAGCTTGTTTTCGGGACAGCCCTATGGCTACACCTTC
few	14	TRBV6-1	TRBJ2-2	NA	CASSRTLGGGELFF	TGTGCCAGCAGTCGGACTTTGGGAGGCGGGGAGCTGTTTTTT
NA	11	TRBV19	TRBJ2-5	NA	CASQEGETQYF	TGTGCCAGTCAAGAGGGAGAGACCCAGTACTTC
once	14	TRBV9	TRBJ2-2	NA	CASSVVAGTGELFF	TGTGCCAGCAGCGTAGTCGCCGGGACCGGGGAGCTGTTTTTT
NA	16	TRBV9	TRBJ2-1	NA	CASSVEAGLTYNEQFF	TGTGCCAGCAGCGTAGAGGCGGGACTCACCTACAATGAGCAGTTCTTC
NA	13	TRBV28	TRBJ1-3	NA	CASSFESGNTIYF	TGTGCCAGCAGTTTTGAATCTGGAAACACCATATATTTT
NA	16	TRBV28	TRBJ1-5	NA	CASSFIGGVGNQPQHF	TGTGCCAGCAGTTTCATCGGCGGGGTTGGCAATCAGCCCCAGCATTTT
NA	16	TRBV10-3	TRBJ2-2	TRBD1	CAIRQGPGSNTGELFF	TGTGCCATACGACAGGGACCGGGCTCGAACACCGGGGAGCTGTTTTTT
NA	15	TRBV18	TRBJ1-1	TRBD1	CASSPRGQGVTEAFF	TGTGCCAGCTCACCAAGGGGACAGGGGGTCACTGAAGCTTTCTTT
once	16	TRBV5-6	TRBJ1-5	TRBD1	CASSFDRGGRNQPQHF	TGTGCCAGCAGCTTTGACAGGGGGGGTCGCAATCAGCCCCAGCATTTT
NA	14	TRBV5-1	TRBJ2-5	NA	CASSANDRKETQYF	TGCGCCAGCAGCGCCAACGACAGAAAAGAGACCCAGTACTTC
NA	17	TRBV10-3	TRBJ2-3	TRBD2	CAISSKLAGGYTDTQYF	TGTGCCATCAGTAGTAAACTAGCGGGAGGTTATACAGATACGCAGTATTTT
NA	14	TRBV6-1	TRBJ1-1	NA	CASSESRGYTEAFF	TGTGCCAGCAGTGAATCCAGGGGTTACACTGAAGCTTTCTTT
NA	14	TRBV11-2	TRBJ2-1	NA	CASSLSVGLEEQFF	TGTGCCAGCAGCTTATCGGTCGGGCTGGAAGAGCAGTTCTTC
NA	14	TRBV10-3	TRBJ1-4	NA	CAISEAGPNEKLFF	TGTGCCATCAGTGAGGCAGGGCCTAATGAAAAACTGTTTTTT
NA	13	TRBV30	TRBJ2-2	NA	CAWKRVPGGELFF	TGTGCCTGGAAGCGGGTACCTGGCGGGGAGCTGTTTTTT
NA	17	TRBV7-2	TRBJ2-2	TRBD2	CASSPRTSGSVGGELFF	TGTGCCAGCAGCCCACGGACTAGCGGGAGTGTAGGCGGGGAGCTGTTTTTT
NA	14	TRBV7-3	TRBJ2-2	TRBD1	CASSSDRVTGELFF	TGTGCCAGCAGCTCGGACAGGGTCACCGGGGAGCTGTTTTTT
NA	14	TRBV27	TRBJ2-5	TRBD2	CASSGTSGTETQYF	TGTGCCAGCAGTGGGACTAGCGGGACGGAGACCCAGTACTTC
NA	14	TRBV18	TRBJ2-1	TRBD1	CASSLKTGSDEQFF	TGTGCCAGCTCACTCAAGACAGGGTCGGATGAGCAGTTCTTC
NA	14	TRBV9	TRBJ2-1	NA	CASSISGTVDEQFF	TGTGCCAGCAGCATTTCCGGGACTGTAGATGAGCAGTTCTTC
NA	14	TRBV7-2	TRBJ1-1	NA	CASSLVGKNTEAFF	TGTGCCAGCAGCTTAGTAGGGAAGAACACTGAAGCTTTCTTT
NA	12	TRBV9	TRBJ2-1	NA	CASNDLGDEQFF	TGTGCCAGCAACGATCTAGGCGATGAGCAGTTCTTC
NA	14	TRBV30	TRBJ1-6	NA	CAWSGGAYNSPLHF	TGTGCCTGGAGTGGAGGGGCCTATAATTCACCCCTCCACTTT
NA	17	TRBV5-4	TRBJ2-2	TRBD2	CASSIQTGLAVTGELFF	TGTGCCAGCAGCATCCAAACGGGACTAGCGGTCACCGGGGAGCTGTTTTTT
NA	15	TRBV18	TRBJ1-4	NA	CASSPNRTPNEKLFF	TGTGCCAGCTCACCTAATCGCACTCCCAATGAAAAACTGTTTTTT
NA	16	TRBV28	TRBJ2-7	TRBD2	CASSLRGGVTFYEQYF	TGTGCCAGCAGTTTAAGGGGAGGGGTCACTTTCTACGAGCAGTACTTC
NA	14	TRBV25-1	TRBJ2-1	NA	CASSEYRTSDEQFF	TGTGCCAGCAGTGAATATCGGACGTCCGATGAGCAGTTCTTC
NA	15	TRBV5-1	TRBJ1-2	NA	CASSLAEGYNYGYTF	TGCGCCAGCAGCTTGGCTGAGGGATATAACTATGGCTACACCTTC
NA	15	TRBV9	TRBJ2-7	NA	CASSVGYFNSYEQYF	TGTGCCAGCAGCGTTGGTTATTTTAACTCCTACGAGCAGTACTTC
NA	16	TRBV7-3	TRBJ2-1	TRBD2	CASSLWTTSAYNEQFF	TGTGCCAGCAGCTTATGGACCACTAGCGCATACAATGAGCAGTTCTTC
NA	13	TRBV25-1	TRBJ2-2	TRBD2	CASSRLAGGELFF	TGTGCCAGCAGCCGACTAGCGGGCGGGGAGCTGTTTTTT
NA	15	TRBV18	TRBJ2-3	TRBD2	CASSRLAGSTDTQYF	TGTGCCAGCTCACGCCTAGCGGGGAGCACAGATACGCAGTATTTT
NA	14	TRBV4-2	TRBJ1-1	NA	CASSQNRPLSEAFF	TGTGCCAGCAGCCAAAACCGCCCACTGTCTGAAGCTTTCTTT
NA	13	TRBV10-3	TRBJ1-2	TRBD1	CASIGTGDYGYTF	TGTGCCAGCATAGGGACAGGGGACTATGGCTACACCTTC
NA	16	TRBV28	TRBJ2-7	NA	CASSLLGRQSSYEQYF	TGTGCCAGCAGTTTATTAGGTAGACAGAGCTCCTACGAGCAGTACTTC
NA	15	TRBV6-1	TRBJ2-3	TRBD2	CASSVRSSGTMRQYF	TGTGCCAGCAGTGTTCGATCTAGCGGGACAATGCGGCAGTATTTT
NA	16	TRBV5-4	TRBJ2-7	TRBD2	CASSPMAGGISYEQYF	TGTGCCAGCAGCCCCATGGCGGGAGGGATCTCCTACGAGCAGTACTTC
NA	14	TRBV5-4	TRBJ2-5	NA	CASSLEDSWETQYF	TGTGCCAGCAGCTTGGAGGATAGCTGGGAGACCCAGTACTTC
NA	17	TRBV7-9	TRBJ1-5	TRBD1	CASSLETGVYSNQPQHF	TGTGCCAGCAGCTTAGAGACAGGGGTCTATAGCAATCAGCCCCAGCATTTT
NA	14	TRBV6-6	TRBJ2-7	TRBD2	CASSYSGRAYEQYF	TGTGCCAGCAGTTACAGCGGGAGAGCCTACGAGCAGTACTTC
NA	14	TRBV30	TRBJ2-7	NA	CAWVAGTPPLAQYF	TGTGCCTGGGTAGCCGGGACACCCCCACTTGCGCAGTACTTC